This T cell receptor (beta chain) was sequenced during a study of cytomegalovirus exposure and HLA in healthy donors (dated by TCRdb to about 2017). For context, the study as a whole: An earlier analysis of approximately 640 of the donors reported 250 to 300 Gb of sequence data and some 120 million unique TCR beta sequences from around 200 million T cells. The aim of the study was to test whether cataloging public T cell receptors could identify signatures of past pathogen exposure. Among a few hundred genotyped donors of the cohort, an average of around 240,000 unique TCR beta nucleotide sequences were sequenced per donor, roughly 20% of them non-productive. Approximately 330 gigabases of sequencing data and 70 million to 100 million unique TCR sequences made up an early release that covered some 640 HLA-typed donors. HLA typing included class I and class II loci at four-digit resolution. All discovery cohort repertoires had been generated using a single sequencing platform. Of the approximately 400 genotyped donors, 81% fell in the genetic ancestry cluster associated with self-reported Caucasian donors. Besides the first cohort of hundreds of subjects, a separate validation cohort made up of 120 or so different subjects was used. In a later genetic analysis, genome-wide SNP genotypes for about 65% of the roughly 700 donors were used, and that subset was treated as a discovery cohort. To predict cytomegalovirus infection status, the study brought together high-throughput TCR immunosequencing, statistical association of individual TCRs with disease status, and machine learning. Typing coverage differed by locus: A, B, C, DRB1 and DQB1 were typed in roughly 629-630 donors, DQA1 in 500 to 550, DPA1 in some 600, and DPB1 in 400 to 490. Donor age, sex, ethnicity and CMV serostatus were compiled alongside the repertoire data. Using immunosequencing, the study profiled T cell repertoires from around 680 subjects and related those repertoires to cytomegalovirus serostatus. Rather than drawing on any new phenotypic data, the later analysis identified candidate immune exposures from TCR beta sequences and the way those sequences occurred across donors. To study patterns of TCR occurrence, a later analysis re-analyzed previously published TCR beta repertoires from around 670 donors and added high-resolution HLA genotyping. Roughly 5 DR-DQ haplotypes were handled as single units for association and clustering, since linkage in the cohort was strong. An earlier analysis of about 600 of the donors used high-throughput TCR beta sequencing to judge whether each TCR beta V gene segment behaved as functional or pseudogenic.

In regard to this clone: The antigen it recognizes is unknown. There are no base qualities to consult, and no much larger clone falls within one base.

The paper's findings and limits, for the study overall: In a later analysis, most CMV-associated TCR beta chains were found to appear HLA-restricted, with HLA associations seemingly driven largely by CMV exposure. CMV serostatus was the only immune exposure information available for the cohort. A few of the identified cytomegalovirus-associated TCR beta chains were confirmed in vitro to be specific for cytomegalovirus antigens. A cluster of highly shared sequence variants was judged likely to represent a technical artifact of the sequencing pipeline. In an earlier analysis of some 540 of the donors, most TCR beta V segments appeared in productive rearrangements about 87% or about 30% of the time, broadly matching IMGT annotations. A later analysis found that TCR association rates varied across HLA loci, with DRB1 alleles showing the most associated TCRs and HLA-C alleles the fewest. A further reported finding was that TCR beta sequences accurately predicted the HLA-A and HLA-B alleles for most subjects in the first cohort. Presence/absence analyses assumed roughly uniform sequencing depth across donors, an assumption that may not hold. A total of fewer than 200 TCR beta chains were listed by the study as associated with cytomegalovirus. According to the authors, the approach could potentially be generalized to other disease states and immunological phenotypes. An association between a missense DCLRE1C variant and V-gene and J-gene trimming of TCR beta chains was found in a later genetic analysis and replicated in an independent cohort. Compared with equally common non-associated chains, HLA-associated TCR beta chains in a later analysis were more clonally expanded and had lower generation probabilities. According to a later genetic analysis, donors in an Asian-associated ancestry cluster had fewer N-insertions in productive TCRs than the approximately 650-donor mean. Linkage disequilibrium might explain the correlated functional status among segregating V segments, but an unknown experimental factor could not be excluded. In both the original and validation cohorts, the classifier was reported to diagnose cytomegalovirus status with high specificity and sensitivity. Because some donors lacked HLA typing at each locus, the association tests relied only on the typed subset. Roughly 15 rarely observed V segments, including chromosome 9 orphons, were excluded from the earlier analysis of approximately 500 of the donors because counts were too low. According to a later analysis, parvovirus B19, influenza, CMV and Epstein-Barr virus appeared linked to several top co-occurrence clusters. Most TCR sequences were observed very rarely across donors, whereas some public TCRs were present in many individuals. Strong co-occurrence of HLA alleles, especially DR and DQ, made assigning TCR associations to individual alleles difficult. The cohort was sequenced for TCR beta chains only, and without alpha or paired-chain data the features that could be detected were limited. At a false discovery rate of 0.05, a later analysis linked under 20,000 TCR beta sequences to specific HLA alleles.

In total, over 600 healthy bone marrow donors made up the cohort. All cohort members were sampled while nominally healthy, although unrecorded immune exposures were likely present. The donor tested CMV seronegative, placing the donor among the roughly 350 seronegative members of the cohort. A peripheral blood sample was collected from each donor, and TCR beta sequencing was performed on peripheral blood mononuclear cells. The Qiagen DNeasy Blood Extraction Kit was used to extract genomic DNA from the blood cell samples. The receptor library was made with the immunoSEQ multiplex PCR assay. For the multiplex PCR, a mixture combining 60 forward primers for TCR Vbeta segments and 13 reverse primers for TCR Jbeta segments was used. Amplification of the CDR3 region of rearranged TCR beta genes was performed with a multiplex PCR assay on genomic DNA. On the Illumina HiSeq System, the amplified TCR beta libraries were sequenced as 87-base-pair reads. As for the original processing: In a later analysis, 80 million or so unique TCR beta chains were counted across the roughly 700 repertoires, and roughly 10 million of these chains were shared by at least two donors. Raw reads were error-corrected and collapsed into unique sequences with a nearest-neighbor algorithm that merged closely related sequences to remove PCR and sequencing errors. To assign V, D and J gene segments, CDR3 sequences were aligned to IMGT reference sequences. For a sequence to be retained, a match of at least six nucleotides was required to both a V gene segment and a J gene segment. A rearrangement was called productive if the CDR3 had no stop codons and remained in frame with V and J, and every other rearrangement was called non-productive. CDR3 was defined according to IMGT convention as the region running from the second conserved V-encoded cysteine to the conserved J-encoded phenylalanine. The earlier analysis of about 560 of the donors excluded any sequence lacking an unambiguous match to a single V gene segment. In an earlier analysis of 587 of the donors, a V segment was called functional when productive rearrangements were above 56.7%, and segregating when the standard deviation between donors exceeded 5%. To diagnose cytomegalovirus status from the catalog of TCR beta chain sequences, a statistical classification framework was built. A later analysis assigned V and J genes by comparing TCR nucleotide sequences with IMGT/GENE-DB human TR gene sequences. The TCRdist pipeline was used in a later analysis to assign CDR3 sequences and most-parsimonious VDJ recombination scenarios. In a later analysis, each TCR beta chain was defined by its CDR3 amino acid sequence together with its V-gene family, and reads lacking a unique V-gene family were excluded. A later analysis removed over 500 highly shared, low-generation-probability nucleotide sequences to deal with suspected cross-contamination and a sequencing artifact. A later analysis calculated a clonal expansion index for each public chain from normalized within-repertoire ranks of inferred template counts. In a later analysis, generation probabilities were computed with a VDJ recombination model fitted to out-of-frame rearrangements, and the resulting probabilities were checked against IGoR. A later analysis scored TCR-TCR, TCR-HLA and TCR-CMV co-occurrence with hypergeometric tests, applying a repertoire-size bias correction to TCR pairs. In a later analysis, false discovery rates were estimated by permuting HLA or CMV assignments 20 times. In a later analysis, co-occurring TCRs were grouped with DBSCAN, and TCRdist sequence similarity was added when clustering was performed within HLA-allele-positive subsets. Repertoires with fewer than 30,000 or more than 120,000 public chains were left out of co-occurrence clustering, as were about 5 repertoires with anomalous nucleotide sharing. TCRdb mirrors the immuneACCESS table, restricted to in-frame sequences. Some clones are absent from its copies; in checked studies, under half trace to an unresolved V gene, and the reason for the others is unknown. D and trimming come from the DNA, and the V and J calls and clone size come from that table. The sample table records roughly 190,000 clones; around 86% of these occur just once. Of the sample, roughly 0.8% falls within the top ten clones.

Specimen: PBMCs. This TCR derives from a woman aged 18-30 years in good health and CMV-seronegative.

CDR3 region: CSAEGVPLGEQYF. The nucleotides are TGCAGCGCCGAGGGGGTTCCTCTGGGGGAGCAGTACTTC. Recombination linked TRBV29-1 to TRBJ2-5; a tentative D match to TRBD1 spans 6 bases. The junction shows trimming of 7 bases on V and 11 bases on J, plus 23 bases between the germline ends. Including the terminal cysteine and phenylalanine, the CDR3 comprises 13 residues. Solely the CDR3 DNA is kept, with 39 bases framed from the first base. CDR1 and CDR2 are drawn from the germline V gene: SQVTM, ANQGSEA.